The clone carrying this T cell receptor (beta chain) was seen ten or more times. Its specificity is not known. Quantitative 5'-RACE with molecular barcodes produced the TCR beta libraries. TCRdb redid the calling of the 5' RACE reads with MiXCR, one entry per CDR3 protein. The table records about 180,000 distinct CDR3 sequences, 8.5% to 10% of them present only once. This entry is derived from a study of CD8 T cells in ankylosing spondylitis. Overall study findings and caveats: It appeared that ankylosing spondylitis blood was characterized by a TCR beta motif of several highly homologous variants. CD8+ by phenotype, disease-linked clones were relatively rare in peripheral blood.

From germline, CDR1 is MNHEY and CDR2 SMNVEV (reference sequence). Trimming left V 0 bases short and J 2 bases short, with 5 bases between. The CDR3 loop spans 13 amino acids. The chain employs TRBV27 and TRBJ2-7, with a weak D call TRBD1 (5 bases). The sample was blood, either unsorted or a sorted T cell fraction (not recorded which). This receptor was obtained from a female donor with ankylosing spondylitis or in good health (not recorded which). CDR3 protein: CASSLSRAYEQYF. Written as DNA, the CDR3 is TGTGCCAGCAGTTTATCCAGGGCCTACGAGCAGTACTTC.